The rows below give T cell receptor beta chains drawn from one sample of a study of blood T cell repertoires in COVID-19. Assay used: immunoSEQ multiplex PCR; TCRdb lists only in-frame clones, some missing. This sample has around 180,000 clones; approximately 82% occur once, and the top ten carry about 10%. The sample consisted of peripheral blood. The origin of the receptors is a woman over 75 with active or convalescent COVID-19. Both conserved end residues are part of each CDR3. The order of the fields is J gene, V gene, clone size, D gene, CDR3 protein, CDR3 DNA. A D gene is named only where the DNA matches it firmly. Clone size is not always given. Where it is, it says once, few, many or a class for expanded clones.

>TRBJ1-6|TRBV19|few|TRBD1
CATQGQGNSPLHF
TGTGCCACACAGGGACAGGGAAATTCACCCCTCCACTTT
>TRBJ2-3|TRBV6-5|.|TRBD1
CASAGTGGTDTQYF
TGTGCCAGCGCCGGGACAGGGGGCACAGATACGCAGTATTTT
>TRBJ1-5|TRBV2|.|.
CASSEARDRSQPQHF
TGTGCCAGCAGTGAAGCGCGGGACCGTAGTCAGCCCCAGCATTTT
>TRBJ1-2|TRBV6-6|.|TRBD1
CASSYTGDRGYTF
TGTGCCAGCAGCTACACAGGGGATAGGGGCTACACCTTC
>TRBJ1-1|TRBV11-3|.|.
CASSARENTEAFF
TGTGCCAGCAGCGCCAGGGAGAACACTGAAGCTTTCTTT
>TRBJ2-7|TRBV15|.|TRBD2
CATSFGLAAYEQYF
TGTGCCACCAGCTTCGGACTAGCGGCATACGAGCAGTACTTC
>TRBJ1-2|TRBV6-6|.|TRBD1
CASTEGQGFAYGYTF
TGTGCCAGCACCGAAGGACAGGGATTCGCCTATGGCTACACCTTC
>TRBJ1-6|TRBV30|.|.
CAWSVKRGNNSPLHF
TGTGCCTGGAGTGTAAAAAGGGGGAATAATTCACCCCTCCACTTT
>TRBJ1-5|TRBV7-8|once|.
CASSGTGGIRNQPQHF
TGTGCCAGCAGCGGGACGGGAGGGATTCGCAATCAGCCCCAGCATTTT
>TRBJ2-7|TRBV27|few|.
CASSLGGTAFNEQYF
TGTGCCAGCTCCCTCGGCGGGACAGCATTTAACGAGCAGTACTTC
>TRBJ1-1|TRBV10-1|.|TRBD1
CASSGQGGTEAFF
TGCGCCAGCAGCGGACAGGGGGGCACTGAAGCTTTCTTT
>TRBJ2-7|TRBV5-4|.|TRBD2
CASSSGGYYEQYF
TGTGCCAGCAGCTCGGGGGGATACTACGAGCAGTACTTC
>TRBJ2-1|TRBV5-1|.|TRBD2
CASSFSGSPYNEQFF
TGCGCCAGCAGCTTCAGCGGGAGTCCCTACAATGAGCAGTTCTTC
>TRBJ1-5|TRBV7-8|.|TRBD1
CASSRARTGVGEQPQHF
TGTGCCAGCAGCCGAGCCCGGACAGGGGTTGGGGAACAGCCCCAGCATTTT
>TRBJ2-7|TRBV14|few|.
CASSQDGTLDYEQYF
TGTGCCAGCAGCCAAGATGGGACACTAGATTACGAGCAGTACTTC
>TRBJ1-2|TRBV28|.|.
CASSPPLAYGYTF
TGTGCCAGCAGCCCCCCCTTAGCCTATGGCTACACCTTC
>TRBJ2-3|TRBV9|once|.
CASSDEPTSTDTQYF
TGTGCCAGCAGCGATGAACCTACGAGCACAGATACGCAGTATTTT
>TRBJ2-7|TRBV11-2|.|TRBD1
CASNPASGKTGEQYF
TGTGCCAGCAACCCAGCCAGCGGAAAGACAGGGGAGCAGTACTTC
>TRBJ1-5|TRBV18|.|.
CASSPLRTDNQPQHF
TGTGCCAGCTCACCACTTCGGACAGATAATCAGCCCCAGCATTTT
>TRBJ2-5|TRBV6-1|once|.
CASSEGAGRETQYF
TGTGCCAGCAGTGAAGGGGCGGGACGTGAGACCCAGTACTTC
>TRBJ2-2|TRBV5-1|once|TRBD2
CASSFGSGSGELFF
TGCGCCAGCAGCTTTGGAAGCGGGAGTGGGGAGCTGTTTTTT
>TRBJ2-1|TRBV18|.|.
CASSPWRDHQSIDYNEQFF
TGTGCCAGCTCACCGTGGCGGGACCACCAATCCATCGACTACAATGAGCAGTTCTTC
>TRBJ1-1|TRBV2|few|TRBD1
CASSQQGSLSSEAFF
TGTGCCAGCAGCCAACAGGGGTCCCTTTCATCTGAAGCTTTCTTT
>TRBJ1-1|TRBV11-2|.|.
CASSLDLRGNTEAFF
TGTGCCAGCAGCTTAGATCTAAGAGGGAACACTGAAGCTTTCTTT
>TRBJ2-7|TRBV19|.|.
CASSMQGRVSGSSYEQYF
TGTGCCAGTAGTATGCAGGGTCGCGTCAGCGGGTCAAGCTACGAGCAGTACTTC
>TRBJ2-7|TRBV6-1|.|TRBD2
CASSLGLVSYEQYF
TGTGCCAGCAGCTTGGGACTAGTCAGCTACGAGCAGTACTTC
>TRBJ2-2|TRBV5-6|.|TRBD2
CASSGAGGDTGELFF
TGTGCCAGCAGCGGAGCGGGAGGGGACACCGGGGAGCTGTTTTTT
>TRBJ2-5|TRBV3-1/TRBV3-2|.|.
CASSQDSPPQETQYF
TGTGCCAGCAGCCAAGATTCCCCTCCCCAAGAGACCCAGTACTTC
>TRBJ1-2|TRBV25-1|.|TRBD1
CASSDLGQGAYGYTF
TGTGCCAGCAGTGACCTCGGACAGGGGGCTTATGGCTACACCTTC
>TRBJ2-7|TRBV11-3|.|.
CASSLNSFAYEQYF
TGTGCCAGCAGCTTAAATAGTTTCGCCTACGAGCAGTACTTC
>TRBJ1-3|TRBV2|.|TRBD1
CASTRGPGNTIYF
TGTGCCAGCACCAGGGGGCCTGGAAACACCATATATTTT
>TRBJ2-5|TRBV9|.|.
CASSGFGAVKETQYF
TGTGCCAGCAGCGGTTTTGGTGCAGTTAAAGAGACCCAGTACTTC
>TRBJ1-1|TRBV7-9|.|.
CASSSRGSNTEAFF
TGTGCCAGCAGCTCCCGGGGGTCGAACACTGAAGCTTTCTTT
>TRBJ2-1|TRBV6-1|.|.
CASSEAYGHEQFF
TGTGCCAGCAGTGAAGCGTACGGTCATGAGCAGTTCTTC
>TRBJ2-3|TRBV9|.|.
CASSGRSPALVGRGPTDTQYF
TGTGCCAGCAGCGGAAGGTCCCCGGCCCTGGTAGGCAGGGGCCCTACAGATACGCAGTATTTT
>TRBJ2-2|TRBV7-8|.|.
CASSLVATSGELFF
TGTGCCAGCAGCTTAGTCGCCACGAGTGGGGAGCTGTTTTTT
>TRBJ1-6|TRBV5-6|.|.
CASSSRGSYNSPLHF
TGTGCCAGCAGCTCGCGGGGGTCCTATAATTCACCCCTCCACTTT
>TRBJ1-5|TRBV28|.|TRBD1
CASSLPYRGQRQPQHF
TGTGCCAGCAGTTTGCCGTACAGGGGGCAGAGACAGCCCCAGCATTTT
>TRBJ2-5|TRBV28|few|TRBD1
CASSTGGQGGETQYF
TGTGCCAGCAGTACCGGAGGACAGGGTGGAGAGACCCAGTACTTC
>TRBJ1-2|TRBV5-5|.|.
CASSFDRGIYGYTF
TGTGCCAGCAGCTTCGACCGGGGGATCTATGGCTACACCTTC
>TRBJ1-5|TRBV24-1|.|.
CATSDAGLTSNQPQHF
TGTGCCACCAGTGATGCGGGACTCACCAGCAATCAGCCCCAGCATTTT
>TRBJ2-6|TRBV6-5|.|.
CASSQQGTGANVLTF
TGTGCCAGCAGTCAACAGGGTACCGGGGCCAACGTCCTGACTTTC
>TRBJ2-1|TRBV4-1|.|.
CASSQERRRAYNEQFF
TGCGCCAGCAGCCAAGAAAGGCGGCGCGCCTACAATGAGCAGTTCTTC
>TRBJ1-2|TRBV29-1|.|.
CSVEDRNYGYTF
TGCAGCGTTGAAGACAGGAACTATGGCTACACCTTC
>TRBJ1-5|TRBV19|once|TRBD1
CASVQGAGYSNQPQHF
TGTGCCAGCGTACAGGGGGCGGGCTATAGCAATCAGCCCCAGCATTTT
>TRBJ2-3|TRBV7-9|once|TRBD2
CASSPGASGTGDTQYF
TGTGCCAGCAGCCCCGGGGCTAGCGGGACCGGAGATACGCAGTATTTT